This T cell receptor (beta chain) derives from a study of Graves' ophthalmopathy and Graves' hyperthyroidism. Study findings and constraints: A model built from 13 signatures distinguished ophthalmopathy from stable hyperthyroidism with approximately 89% sensitivity and approximately 82% specificity.

Scientists amplified the TCR beta CDR3 regions from RNA transcripts. Amplification began with first-round RT-PCR using HTBI primers, then second-round multiplex PCR was performed. MiXCR, run by TCRdb on the multiplex PCR reads, gives a single entry per CDR3 protein. The sample consists of 200,000 to 300,000 distinct CDR3 sequences, less than 55% of them appearing once. Details on this clonotype: Its cognate antigen is unknown.

This CDR3 is built from 12 residues. Trimming cost V 7 bases and J 1 base, with 7 bases left between them. Germline CDR1 is LNHDA and CDR2 is SQIVND (reference sequence). The TCR comes from an adult man with Graves' ophthalmopathy. What was sequenced was peripheral blood. This chain links TRBV19 with TRBJ1-1; the D is unclear. CDR3 nucleotides: TGTGCCAGTATGAGCGGGAACACTGAAGCTTTCTTT. Protein sequence: CASMSGNTEAFF. The full variable domain, in which reference TRBV19 and TRBJ1-1 provide the parts outside the CDR3, is DGGITQSPKYLFRKEGQNVTLSCEQNLNHDAMYWYRQDPGQGLRLIYYSQIVNDFQKGDIAEGYSVSREKKESFPLTVTSAQKNPTAFYLCASMSGNTEAFFGQGTRLTVV.